Following are 22 T cell receptor delta chains from one sample sequenced in a study of gamma-delta T cells after stem cell transplantation. TCRdb re-called the RT-PCR reads with CATT. Altogether about 2,500 delta-chain clones are present, roughly 18% being singletons, with the ten largest covering around 7%. The sequenced sample was gamma-delta T cells. These receptors all stem from a human donor. It is not recorded whose cells these are; they may come from a transplant donor.

In this sample, this clone turned up a few times. This may arise from a read error, as a much more abundant clone is one base away. This chain links TRAV29/DV5 with TRDJ1; 11 bases map to TRDD3. The CDR3 sequence is 12 residues long. CDR1 and CDR2 from the germline V gene are NSMFDY and ISSIKDK. CDR3 in amino acids: CAALGDTDRLIF. CDR3 nucleotide sequence: TGTGCAGCTCTGGGGGATACCGATAGACTCATCTTT. The whole variable domain, remainder taken from reference TRAV29/DV5 and TRDJ1, is DQQVKQNSPSLSVQEGRISILNCDYTNSMFDYFLWYKKYPAEGPTFLISISSIKDKNEDGRFTVFLNKSAKHLSLHIVPSQPGDSAVYFCAALGDTDRLIFGKGTRVTVEP.

This sequence joins TRDV1 and TRDJ2; 13 nucleotides align to TRDD3. TCRdb gives no J gene; it was assigned here by matching the DNA to germline. Trimming cost V 2 bases and J 0 bases; bases outside gene matches: 9. Germline assignment: CDR1 TSWWSYY and CDR2 QGS. The CDR3 is 20 residues long. Written as DNA, the CDR3 is TGTGCTCTTGGGGAATGCCCTACTGGGGGATACGAAGCTTTGACAGCACAACTCTTCTTT. Its protein product is CALGECPTGGYEALTAQLFF.

This clone was detected a few times. The sample has other DNA sequences that encode this CDR3 too. The gene calls are TRDV3 and TRDJ1, with 11 nucleotides matching TRDD3. The CDR3 is 19 amino acids. The ends lost 2 bases at V and 4 bases at J; junction bases unmatched: 21. Germline CDR1 is TVYSNPD and CDR2 is GDNSRS (reference sequence). This chain's CDR3 is CAFLLHSALGDRGGDKLIF. The CDR3 DNA sequence: TGTGCCTTTCTCCTTCATTCCGCACTGGGGGATAGGGGAGGCGATAAACTCATCTTT.

This clone has only a few counts. A much larger clone differs by one base, so this may be a read error. This chain uses TRAV29/DV5 with TRDJ1; no firm D call. This CDR3 has 13 residues. In germline, CDR1 is NSMFDY, CDR2 ISSIKDK. The CDR3 sequence: CATSFSRVDKLIF. In nucleotides, the CDR3 is TGTGCAACAAGCTTCTCGAGGGTCGATAAACTCATCTTT.

This clone was seen only a few times. Being one base from a much bigger clone, this may be a read error. The CDR3 loop reads CACDTVLGALDTRQMFF. The CDR3 nucleotides are TGTGCCTGTGACACCGTACTGGGGGCCTTGGACACCCGACAGATGTTTTTC. The V call is TRDV2, the J call TRDJ3, with 8 nucleotides matching TRDD3. The CDR3 is made up of 17 amino acids. The germline CDR1 and CDR2 sequences are GEAIGNYY and EKD. V lost 0 bases and J lost 6; bases outside the gene matches: 6.

A note on this clone: This sequence may be a read error, since a much larger clone differs from it by one base. The V and J genes are TRDV1 and TRDJ1; possible D gene TRDD3, 9 bases. TCRdb is silent on the J gene; assignment here came from matching the DNA to germline. Germline V gene lookup returns CDR1 TSWWSYY and CDR2 QGS. V was pared by 2 bases and J by 3 bases, with 28 bases between. The CDR3 spans 20 residues. For the CDR3, the DNA is TGTGCTCTTGGGGAAAAGGCTTCCTACTTCTACTGGGGGAAAGCCGATAAACTCATCTTT. Translating gives CALGEKASYFYWGKADKLIF.

This clone rates as medium-sized. The rearrangement links TRDV3 to TRDJ1, with 9 bases that match TRDD2. V trimming: 2 bases; J trimming: 0 bases; junction bases outside the gene matches: 22. Germline CDR1 is TVYSNPD and CDR2 is GDNSRS (reference sequence). This CDR3 contains 20 residues. For the CDR3, the DNA is TGTGCCTTTGTCCCCCCTTCCTACGGCTGGGCTTGGGGGTACACCGATAAACTCATCTTT. Its protein is CAFVPPSYGWAWGYTDKLIF.

Comments on this clone: One junction end does not reproduce the germline sequence, and a read error may be involved. The rearrangement joins TRDV2 to TRDJ2; maybe TRDD3 (7 bases). Germline CDR1 and CDR2: GEAIGNYY and EKD. This CDR3 is 19 amino acids long. The DNA of the CDR3 is TGTGCCTGTGACCCTATCTCATACTCTGTGGGATACCTTCCAGCACACCTCTTCTTT. Protein: CACDPISYSVGYLPAHLFF.

By share, this clone counts as medium-sized (0.01 to 0.1%). The J gene was identified as TRDJ1, and no V gene was called; TRDD3 is the table's D call, not checked against the DNA. There are 19 residues in the CDR3. CDR3 bases: TGTGCTCTTGGGGAACTCCCGCCTCTACTGGGTTCTTACACCGATAAACTCATCTTT. It is translated as CALGELPPLLGSYTDKLIF.

The chain links TRDV1 to TRDJ1; 7 bases agree with TRDD2. The J segment lost 1 base and the V segment lost 0 bases, leaving 17 bases of the junction unmatched. CDR1 and CDR2 (germline): TSWWSYY, QGS. The CDR3 has 20 amino acids. DNA of the CDR3: TGTGCTCTTGGGGAACTAACCCCTTCCTCTGGGCAGACCTTCACCGATAAACTCATCTTT. Residues: CALGELTPSSGQTFTDKLIF.

The sample holds a few counts of this clone. The same CDR3 can be traced to other DNA sequences in this sample. This chain uses TRDV2 with TRDJ3; 13 nucleotides match TRDD3. Germline V gives CDR1 GEAIGNYY, CDR2 EKD. The V gene end was trimmed by 0 bases and the J gene end by 4 bases; junction bases not matched to a gene: 35. The CDR3 runs to 29 residues. CDR3 amino acids: CACDTTRNPAYLRRTGGYAKEWDTRQMFF. The CDR3, as DNA: TGTGCCTGTGACACCACCCGTAATCCAGCCTACTTAAGACGGACTGGGGGATACGCCAAGGAATGGGACACCCGACAGATGTTTTTC.

This clone is labeled as medium-sized (0.01 to 0.1%). Different DNA sequences within this sample yield the same CDR3. This chain connects TRDV1 to TRDJ1; 12 positions agree with TRDD3. The CDR3 extends over 23 amino acids. Germline V gene data show CDR1 as TSWWSYY and CDR2 as QGS. The J segment lost 0 bases and the V segment lost 1 base, leaving 21 bases of the junction unmatched. CDR3 amino acids: CALGERWPSLLGDTFYHTDKLIF. The CDR3 DNA follows: TGTGCTCTTGGGGAACGTTGGCCTTCCTTACTGGGGGATACTTTTTATCACACCGATAAACTCATCTTT.

For this clone: This clone may be a read error of a much larger clone one base away. The sample has other DNA sequences that encode this CDR3 too. The chain employs TRAV29/DV5 and TRDJ1; TRDD3 aligns across 10 bases. Germline V CDR1 and CDR2: NSMFDY, ISSIKDK. This CDR3 is built from 19 residues. With V trimmed by 5 bases and J by 2 bases, 21 bases remained unmatched. The CDR3 sequence: CAALRTGGSVMCETDKLIF. CDR3 DNA: TGTGCAGCTCTGCGTACTGGGGGATCAGTCATGTGTGAGACCGATAAACTCATCTTT.

This clone was seen a handful of times. Since a much larger clone is just one base distant, this may be a read error. The sample contains more than one DNA sequence encoding this CDR3. The chain joins TRDV1 to TRDJ2; the match to TRDD3 covers 9 bases. V shed 3 bases and J 9 bases; nucleotides not matched to a gene: 8. Germline V gives CDR1 TSWWSYY, CDR2 QGS. This CDR3 has 15 amino acids. CDR3 amino acids: CALGEHGGYHPQLFF. CDR3 in DNA: TGTGCTCTTGGGGAGCACGGGGGATACCATCCACAACTCTTCTTT.

This chain uses TRDV1 with TRDJ3; D tentatively fits TRDD2 or TRDD3 (5 bases each). CDR1 TSWWSYY and CDR2 QGS come from the germline V gene. This CDR3 region has 24 residues. The V end lost 4 bases, the J end lost 2 bases, and 33 bases lay between the germline ends. As DNA, the CDR3 is TGTGCTCTTGGGGGGCCCCACTTCCCCTTGGGCTGGGTTAGCTTCCCCTGGGACACCCGACAGATGTTTTTC. This sequence encodes CALGGPHFPLGWVSFPWDTRQMFF.

The J gene call is TRDJ2, but no V gene call exists; whether TRDD3, the table's D call, matches the DNA was not checked. This CDR3 comprises 21 residues. The DNA for the CDR3 is TGTGCTCTTGGGCCTCCTACGTTTAACCACCGGGGGATCGCTTTGACAGCACAACTCTTCTTT. Translating gives CALGPPTFNHRGIALTAQLFF.

This clone has only a few counts. This may stem from a read error, because a much larger clone lies one nucleotide away. Different DNA sequences within this sample yield the same CDR3. The gene calls are TRDV1 and TRDJ1; 8 nucleotides align to TRDD3. With 0 bases clipped from V and 4 bases from J, the junction kept 19 bases outside the gene matches. Per the germline V gene, CDR1 is TSWWSYY and CDR2 is QGS. This CDR3 contains 20 residues. The CDR3 reads CALGELPYSCVLGARDKLIF. In DNA form, the CDR3 reads TGTGCTCTTGGGGAACTTCCTTATTCCTGCGTACTGGGGGCCCGCGATAAACTCATCTTT.

Within the sample, this clone is large. This chain uses TRDV1 with TRDJ1; the match to TRDD3 covers 10 bases. With V trimmed by 9 bases and J by 0 bases, 19 bases remained unmatched. Germline V gene lookup returns CDR1 TSWWSYY and CDR2 QGS. The CDR3 consists of 19 residues. CDR3 amino acids: CALNIRHWGILRDTDKLIF. The DNA for the CDR3 is TGTGCTCTCAATATCCGTCACTGGGGGATTCTGAGGGACACCGATAAACTCATCTTT.

This clone has a handful of counts. V gene TRDV1 combines with J gene TRDJ3; 10 bases are a match to TRDD3. Losses at the gene ends were 0 bases for V and 2 bases for J; bases not matched to a gene: 13. The germline gives CDR1 TSWWSYY, CDR2 QGS. The CDR3 length is 22 residues. CDR3: CALGELGGGWGIEPWDTRQMFF. The CDR3 nucleotides read TGTGCTCTTGGGGAACTAGGGGGCGGCTGGGGGATAGAACCCTGGGACACCCGACAGATGTTTTTC.

This clone showed up just a few times. Given a much more abundant clone one base away, this may be a read error. This chain joins TRDV2 and TRDJ3; D may be TRDD3 (6 bases). This CDR3 contains 18 residues. Germline assignment: CDR1 GEAIGNYY and CDR2 EKD. CDR3 loop: CACDTWGPSSRDTRQMFF. In DNA form, the CDR3 reads TGTGCCTGTGACACCTGGGGGCCGAGCTCCCGGGACACCCGACAGATGTTTTTC.

Remarks on this clone: A single base separates this from a much larger clone, so it may be a read error. The identical CDR3 is also encoded by other nucleotide sequences in the sample. The CDR3 spells CACDTVTGGSSSWDTRQMFF. DNA of the CDR3: TGTGCCTGTGACACCGTAACTGGGGGATCTAGCTCCTGGGATACCCGACAGATGTTTTTC. The chain is built from TRDV2 and TRDJ3, with 10 bases fitting TRDD3. This CDR3 has 20 residues. CDR1 and CDR2 from the germline V gene are GEAIGNYY and EKD.

Worth noting for this clone: The sample holds other DNA sequences that translate to the same CDR3. This chain joins TRDV1 and TRDJ1; 11 positions match TRDD3. Unmatched junction bases numbered 38, after V lost 4 bases and J lost 10 bases. The CDR3 totals 24 residues. CDR1 TSWWSYY and CDR2 QGS come from the germline V gene. As DNA, the CDR3 is TGTGCTCTTGGGGTCGGTTTAACTGGGGGATATCCGTTTCCCACCCGGGGGATACCCGTTTCACTCATCTTT. Its translation: CALGVGLTGGYPFPTRGIPVSLIF.